Each of the 4 T cell receptor beta chains below was sequenced from the same sample in a study of beta chain features in type 1 diabetes. Expressed TCRB transcripts got sequenced, as all isolated RNA was reverse transcribed. Produced via immunoSEQ multiplex PCR; TCRdb's table is partial and in-frame only. Of 200,000 to 300,000 clones in the sample, 25% to 35% were seen once. Sequenced material: central memory CD4+ T cells from blood. These TCRs come from a man aged 25-40 years in good health.

The table lists this clone with a few counts. This sample includes further DNA sequences coding for the same CDR3. The chain recombines TRBV30 with TRBJ1-1, with unresolved D. V lost 0 bases, J lost 1 base, and 6 bases lay in between. Germline CDR1 GTSNPN, CDR2 SVGIG (reference sequence). The CDR3 consists of 13 residues. This chain's CDR3 is CAWSVGPNTEAFF. Written as DNA, the CDR3 is TGTGCCTGGAGTGTAGGACCGAACACTGAAGCTTTCTTT.

The chain recombines TRBV18 with TRBJ2-3, with 7 bases that match TRBD1. J lost 3 bases, V lost 0 bases, and 9 bases had no gene match. CDR3 size: 17 residues. Germline-derived CDR1 and CDR2 are KGHSH and LQKENI. The CDR3 nucleotides are TGTGCCAGCTCACCACCTAGAACAGGGGCTTTGACAGATACGCAGTATTTT. Translation: CASSPPRTGALTDTQYF.

This clone was seen a few times. The chain is built from TRBV30 and TRBJ1-5, with 7 positions matching TRBD1. Germline values: CDR1 GTSNPN, CDR2 SVGIG (reference sequence). This CDR3 has 13 residues. J was trimmed by 5 bases and V by 4 bases; bases with no gene match: 5. The CDR3: CAWNQGGDQPQHF. The CDR3 nucleotides are TGTGCCTGGAATCAAGGGGGCGATCAGCCCCAGCATTTT.

The chain uses TRBV5-1 and TRBJ2-7; 9 bases are a match to TRBD1. Germline lookup yields CDR1 SGHRS and CDR2 YFSETQ. J gave up 5 bases and V 6 bases, and 9 bases lay outside the gene matches. This CDR3 has 14 amino acids. The CDR3 nucleotides read TGCGCCAGCAAGCTGGGACAGGGTTCTGACGAGCAGTACTTC. It yields the protein CASKLGQGSDEQYF.